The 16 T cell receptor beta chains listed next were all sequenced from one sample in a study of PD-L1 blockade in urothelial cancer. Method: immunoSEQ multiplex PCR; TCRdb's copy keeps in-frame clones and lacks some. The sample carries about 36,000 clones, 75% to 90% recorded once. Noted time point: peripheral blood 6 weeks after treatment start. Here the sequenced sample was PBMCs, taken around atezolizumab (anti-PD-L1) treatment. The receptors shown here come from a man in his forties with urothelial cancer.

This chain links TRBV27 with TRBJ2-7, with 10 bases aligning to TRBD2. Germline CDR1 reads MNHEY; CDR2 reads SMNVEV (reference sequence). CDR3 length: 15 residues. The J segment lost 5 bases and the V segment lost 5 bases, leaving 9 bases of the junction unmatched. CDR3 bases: TGTGCCAGCAGTCAAAAGCGGGAGGGCCTCCACGAGCAGTACTTC. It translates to CASSQKREGLHEQYF.

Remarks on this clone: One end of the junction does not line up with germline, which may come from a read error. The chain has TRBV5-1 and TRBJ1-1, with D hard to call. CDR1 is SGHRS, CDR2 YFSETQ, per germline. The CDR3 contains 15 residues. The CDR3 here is CASSLGRTLNTEASF. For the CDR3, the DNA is TGCGCCAGCAGCTTGGGGCGGACTTTGAACACTGAAGCTTCCTTT.

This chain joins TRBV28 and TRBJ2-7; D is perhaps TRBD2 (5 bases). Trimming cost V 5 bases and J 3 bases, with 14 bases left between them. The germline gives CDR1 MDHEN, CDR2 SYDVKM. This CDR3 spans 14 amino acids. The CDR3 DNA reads TGTGCCAGCAGTCCTCTACTAGGAAACTACGAGCAGTACTTC. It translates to CASSPLLGNYEQYF.

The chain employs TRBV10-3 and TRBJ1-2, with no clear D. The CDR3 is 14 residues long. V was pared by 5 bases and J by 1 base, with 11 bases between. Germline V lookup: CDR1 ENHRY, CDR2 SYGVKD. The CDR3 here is CAISTAGINYGYTF. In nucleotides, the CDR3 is TGTGCCATCAGTACGGCCGGGATTAACTATGGCTACACCTTC.

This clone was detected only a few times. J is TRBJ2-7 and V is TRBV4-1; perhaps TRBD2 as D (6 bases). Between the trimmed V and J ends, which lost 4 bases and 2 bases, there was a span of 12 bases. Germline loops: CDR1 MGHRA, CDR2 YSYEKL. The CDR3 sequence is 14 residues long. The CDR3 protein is CASSPGTGTYEQYF. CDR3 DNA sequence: TGCGCCAGCAGCCCCGGGACTGGAACCTACGAGCAGTACTTC.

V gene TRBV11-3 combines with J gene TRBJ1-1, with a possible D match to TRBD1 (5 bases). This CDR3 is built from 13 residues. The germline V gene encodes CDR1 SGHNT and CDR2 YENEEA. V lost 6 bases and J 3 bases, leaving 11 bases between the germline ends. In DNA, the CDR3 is TGTGCCAGCAGAGGGGCGGCGGACACTGAAGCTTTCTTT. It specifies CASRGAADTEAFF. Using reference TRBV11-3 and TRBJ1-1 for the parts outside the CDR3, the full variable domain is EAGVVQSPRYKIIEKKQPVAFWCNPISGHNTLYWYLQNLGQGPELLIRYENEEAVDDSQLPKDRFSAERLKGVDSTLKIQPAELGDSAVYLCASRGAADTEAFFGQGTRLTVV.

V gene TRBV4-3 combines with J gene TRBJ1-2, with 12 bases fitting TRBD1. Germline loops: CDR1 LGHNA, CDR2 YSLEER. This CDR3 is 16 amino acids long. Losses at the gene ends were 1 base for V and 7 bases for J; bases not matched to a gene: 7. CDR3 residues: CASSQGQGQGALGYTF. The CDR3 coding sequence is TGCGCCAGCAGCCAAGGCCAGGGACAGGGGGCGCTTGGCTACACCTTC.

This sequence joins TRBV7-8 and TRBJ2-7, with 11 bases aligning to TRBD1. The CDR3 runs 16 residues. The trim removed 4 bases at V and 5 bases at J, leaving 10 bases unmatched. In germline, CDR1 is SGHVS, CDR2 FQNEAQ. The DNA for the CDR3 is TGTGCCAGCAGCTCCCGCTGGGGGACAGGGGGGCACGAGCAGTACTTC. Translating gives CASSSRWGTGGHEQYF.

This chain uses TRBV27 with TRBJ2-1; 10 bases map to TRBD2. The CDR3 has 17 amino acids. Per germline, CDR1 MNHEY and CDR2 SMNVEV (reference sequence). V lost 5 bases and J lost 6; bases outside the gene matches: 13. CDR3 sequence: CASSPNRAEREGNEQFF. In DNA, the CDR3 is TGTGCCAGCAGTCCAAACAGGGCTGAGCGGGAGGGCAATGAGCAGTTCTTC.

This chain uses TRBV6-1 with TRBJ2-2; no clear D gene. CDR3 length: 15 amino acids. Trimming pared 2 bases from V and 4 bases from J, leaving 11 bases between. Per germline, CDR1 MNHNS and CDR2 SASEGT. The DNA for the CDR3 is TGTGCCAGCAGTGAAACCTCCTTGGCCACCGGGGAGCTGTTTTTT. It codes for CASSETSLATGELFF.

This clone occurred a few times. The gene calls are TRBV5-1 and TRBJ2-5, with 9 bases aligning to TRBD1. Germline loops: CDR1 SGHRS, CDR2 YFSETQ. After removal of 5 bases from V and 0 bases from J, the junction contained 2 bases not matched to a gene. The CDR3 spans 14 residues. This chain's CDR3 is CASRGTGYQETQYF. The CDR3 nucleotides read TGCGCCAGCAGGGGGACAGGGTACCAAGAGACCCAGTACTTC.

The chain's CDR3 is CASSLEGGLAEKLFF. CDR3 sequence (DNA): TGCGCCAGCAGCTTGGAAGGGGGCCTGGCTGAAAAACTGTTTTTT. The chain is built from TRBV5-1 and TRBJ1-4; TRBD1 matches at 7 bases. The CDR3 extends over 15 amino acids. V was clipped by 0 bases and J by 7 bases; unmatched bases: 6. Germline V gene sequence: CDR1 SGHRS, CDR2 YFSETQ.

The CDR3 nucleotides read TGTGCCAGCAGCCCCCGGACAGGCTCTGGAAACACCATATATTTT. As protein: CASSPRTGSGNTIYF. The rearrangement links TRBV4-2 to TRBJ1-3; the match to TRBD1 covers 7 bases. In germline, CDR1 is LGHNA, CDR2 YNFKEQ. The CDR3 is made up of 15 amino acids. V lost 4 bases to trimming and J lost 0 bases; unmatched junction nucleotides: 3.

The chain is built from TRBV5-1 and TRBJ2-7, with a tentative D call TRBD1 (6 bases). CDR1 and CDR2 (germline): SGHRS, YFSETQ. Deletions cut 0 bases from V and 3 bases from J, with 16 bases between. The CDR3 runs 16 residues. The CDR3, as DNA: TGCGCCAGCAGCTTGGCTCCGACAGGCGTCGTCTACGAGCAGTACTTC. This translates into CASSLAPTGVVYEQYF.

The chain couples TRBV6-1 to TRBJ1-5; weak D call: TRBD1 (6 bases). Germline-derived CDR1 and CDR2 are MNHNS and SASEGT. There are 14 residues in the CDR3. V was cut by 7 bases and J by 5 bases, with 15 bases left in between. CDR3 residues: CASTPRGGYQPQHF. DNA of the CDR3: TGTGCCAGCACCCCTCGGGGGGGCTATCAGCCCCAGCATTTT.

The CDR3 here is CASSLQGGHGYTF. CDR3 bases: TGTGCCAGCAGTTTACAGGGGGGCCATGGCTACACCTTC. The chain joins TRBV11-1 to TRBJ1-2; 8 positions agree with TRBD1. V was pared by 6 bases and J by 6 bases, with 6 bases of the junction left unmatched. The length of the CDR3 is 13 residues. Germline CDR1 reads SGHAT; CDR2 reads FQDESV (reference sequence).